Sequencing of this T cell receptor (beta chain) was carried out in a study of neurological immune-mediated disorders. Time point denoted: longitudinal time-point 3. Study-level results: Among expanded clones, no CDR3 amino acid sequences were shared across subjects, a pattern suggesting private repertoires in all groups. Expansion of TCR clones was greatest in HTLV-1-associated myelopathy and smallest in multiple sclerosis, where it fell below that of healthy controls.

cDNA was made by 5'RACE with 10-nucleotide random UMIs. TCRdb analysed the 5' RACE reads with MiXCR anew, one entry per CDR3 protein. Of roughly 50,000 distinct CDR3 sequences in the sample, roughly 13% were seen once. As to this clonotype: Its antigen is unknown.

Trimming cost V 4 bases and J 8 bases; bases outside gene matches: 9. Per germline, CDR1 SGHDT and CDR2 YYEEEE. The CDR3 spans 14 residues. This receptor was taken from a male donor with HTLV-1-associated myelopathy (HAM/TSP). Sample: PBMCs. V and J are TRBV5-6 and TRBJ2-1; TRBD1 matches at 7 bases. CDR3 DNA sequence: TGTGCCAGCAGCGAACTGACAGGGTCCGATGAGCAGTTCTTC. This codes for CASSELTGSDEQFF.